This is a list of T cell receptor beta chains from one sample in a study of T cell repertoires in cytomegalovirus infection. TCRdb analysed the reads with MiXCR anew, one entry per CDR3 protein. The table shows a few hundred thousand distinct CDR3 sequences, with 40% occurring only once. These receptors' antigens are unknown. The sample consisted of cultured PBMCs, taken from culture after CMV antigen stimulation. These TCRs come from a human donor in good health (CMV status not recorded). Some clones in this sample may be carry-over from other donors' samples. Both conserved end residues are part of each CDR3. D genes are given only for firm matches. Clone size is shown for a subset of rows, as once, few, many or a class of expanded clone.

v_call,d_call,clone_size,j_call,cdr3_aa,cdr3_nt
TRBV7-6,TRBD2,NA,TRBJ2-7,CASDSGTSSYEQYF,TGTGCCAGCGACAGCGGGACCTCCTCCTACGAGCAGTACTTC
TRBV5-4,NA,NA,TRBJ2-7,CASSPAGAGSSYEQYF,TGTGCCAGCAGCCCAGCCGGGGCGGGGTCCTCCTACGAGCAGTACTTC
TRBV20-1,NA,NA,TRBJ1-6,CSARDRTPSNSPLHF,TGCAGTGCTAGAGATCGGACCCCGAGTAATTCACCCCTCCACTTT
TRBV7-9,NA,NA,TRBJ1-5,CASSLDSANQPQHF,TGTGCCAGCAGCCTCGACAGCGCTAATCAGCCCCAGCATTTT
TRBV7-9,NA,NA,TRBJ1-2,CASSLEVGLYGYTF,TGTGCCAGCAGCTTAGAAGTGGGACTCTATGGCTACACCTTC
TRBV6-1,NA,few,TRBJ2-1,CASSASDSGEQFF,TGTGCCAGCAGTGCCTCCGACTCGGGGGAGCAGTTCTTC
TRBV27,NA,many,TRBJ2-7,CASSFPRANEQYF,TGTGCCAGCAGTTTTCCCAGGGCTAACGAGCAGTACTTC
TRBV7-8,NA,few,TRBJ2-2,CASSAPTLSDTGELFF,TGTGCCAGCAGCGCCCCTACCCTTAGCGACACCGGGGAGCTGTTTTTT
TRBV6-2/TRBV6-3,TRBD2,NA,TRBJ2-7,CASSYGASGAYEQYF,TGTGCCAGCAGTTACGGGGCTAGCGGTGCCTACGAGCAGTACTTC
TRBV7-9,NA,few,TRBJ2-3,CASSHPTRGVMDTQYF,TGTGCCAGCAGCCATCCGACAAGGGGGGTCATGGATACGCAGTATTTT
TRBV7-8,TRBD1,NA,TRBJ2-6,CASSARTGSRSGANVLTF,TGTGCCAGCAGCGCCCGGACAGGGAGTAGGTCTGGGGCCAACGTCCTGACTTTC
TRBV19,TRBD1,few,TRBJ1-5,CASSDRVAQPQHF,TGTGCCAGTAGTGACAGGGTAGCTCAGCCCCAGCATTTT
TRBV28,NA,NA,TRBJ2-3,CASSSAPSGADTQYF,TGTGCCAGCAGTTCCGCCCCCTCAGGGGCAGATACGCAGTATTTT
TRBV7-8,NA,few,TRBJ1-6,CASSLPGNSSPLHF,TGTGCCAGCAGCTTACCAGGGAATAGTTCACCCCTCCACTTT
TRBV23-1,NA,NA,TRBJ1-1,CASLRDGTEAFF,TGCGCCAGTCTACGTGATGGGACTGAAGCTTTCTTT
TRBV5-4,TRBD2,NA,TRBJ2-1,CATLTSGGPNEQFF,TGTGCCACCCTGACTAGCGGGGGCCCAAATGAGCAGTTCTTC
TRBV7-9,NA,once,TRBJ2-3,CASSLTRYKEDTQYF,TGTGCCAGCAGCTTAACTAGGTATAAGGAAGATACGCAGTATTTT
TRBV12-3/TRBV12-4,NA,many,TRBJ1-5,CASSYAQYQPQHF,TGTGCCAGCAGTTATGCCCAGTATCAGCCCCAGCATTTT
TRBV7-3,NA,few,TRBJ2-2,CASLASVPSNTGELFF,TGTGCCAGCCTTGCCTCGGTTCCCTCGAACACCGGGGAGCTGTTTTTT
TRBV27,NA,NA,TRBJ2-1,CASSLGFSNEQFF,TGTGCCAGCAGTTTGGGGTTCTCCAATGAGCAGTTCTTC
TRBV27,NA,NA,TRBJ1-6,CASSLMPRVASPLHF,TGTGCCAGCAGTTTAATGCCCAGGGTCGCTTCACCCCTCCACTTT
TRBV5-4,TRBD1,once,TRBJ2-7,CASSLGQDEQYF,TGTGCCAGCAGCCTTGGACAGGACGAGCAGTACTTC
TRBV24-1,NA,few,TRBJ2-1,CATSDVGGHEQFF,TGTGCCACCAGTGATGTGGGGGGGCATGAGCAGTTCTTC
TRBV7-9,NA,few,TRBJ1-1,CASSFRMGGPGNTEAFF,TGTGCCAGCAGCTTCCGGATGGGGGGGCCTGGGAACACTGAAGCTTTCTTT
TRBV7-9,NA,NA,TRBJ1-6,CASTPSYNSPLHF,TGTGCCAGCACCCCCTCCTATAATTCACCCCTCCACTTT
TRBV14,TRBD1,few,TRBJ1-6,CASSQNRGTYNSPLHF,TGTGCCAGCAGCCAAAACAGGGGTACCTATAATTCACCCCTCCACTTT
TRBV4-1,NA,NA,TRBJ2-3,CASSQARGSSTDTQYF,TGCGCCAGCAGCCAAGCCCGGGGGTCTAGCACAGATACGCAGTATTTT
TRBV20-1,NA,many,TRBJ1-1,CSARDLRGGNTEAFF,TGCAGTGCTAGAGATCTACGGGGGGGGAACACTGAAGCTTTCTTT
TRBV7-6,NA,NA,TRBJ1-1,CASSSSRDTPFTEAFF,TGTGCCAGCAGCTCCTCGAGGGACACCCCCTTTACTGAAGCTTTCTTT
TRBV7-9,TRBD1,NA,TRBJ2-1,CASSPRQGTRNEQFF,TGTGCCAGCAGCCCTCGACAGGGAACCCGTAATGAGCAGTTCTTC
TRBV6-5,NA,NA,TRBJ2-1,CASSYSWVNEQFF,TGTGCCAGCAGTTACTCGTGGGTTAATGAGCAGTTCTTC
TRBV12-5,NA,NA,TRBJ2-7,CASGLQVYEQYF,TGTGCTAGTGGACTACAGGTCTACGAGCAGTACTTC
TRBV7-8,NA,NA,TRBJ1-2,CASSLERAGGRGYTF,TGTGCCAGCAGCCTAGAGAGGGCGGGGGGCAGAGGCTACACCTTC
TRBV7-8,NA,many,TRBJ1-1,CASSAQNRAHAFF,TGTGCCAGCAGCGCGCAAAACAGGGCTCACGCTTTCTTT
TRBV9,NA,NA,TRBJ2-1,CASSVAGFDYNEQFF,TGTGCCAGCAGCGTAGCTGGATTCGACTACAATGAGCAGTTCTTC
TRBV7-6,NA,many,TRBJ2-7,CASSLALAYEQYF,TGTGCCAGCAGCTTAGCGTTGGCCTACGAGCAGTACTTC
TRBV7-8,NA,NA,TRBJ2-1,CASSTPSYEQFF,TGTGCCAGCAGCACCCCTAGTTACGAGCAGTTCTTC
TRBV20-1,TRBD1,few,TRBJ1-1,CSIFQGALNTEAFF,TGCAGTATTTTCCAGGGGGCCCTGAACACTGAAGCTTTCTTT
TRBV12-3/TRBV12-4,TRBD2,NA,TRBJ2-5,CASSPSGRAQETQYF,TGTGCCAGCAGCCCCAGCGGGAGGGCCCAGGAGACCCAGTACTTC
TRBV6-5,TRBD1,NA,TRBJ1-1,CASRQGTGAEAFF,TGTGCCAGCAGGCAGGGAACAGGGGCTGAAGCTTTCTTT
TRBV7-9,NA,few,TRBJ2-1,CASSFSDFRDEQFF,TGTGCCAGCAGCTTTAGCGACTTTCGGGATGAGCAGTTCTTC
TRBV7-6,NA,NA,TRBJ1-4,CASSLSGDEKLFF,TGTGCCAGCAGCTTATCAGGGGATGAAAAACTGTTTTTT
TRBV15,TRBD1,few,TRBJ1-1,CATSVPGQGFTEAFF,TGTGCCACCAGCGTACCGGGACAGGGATTCACTGAAGCTTTCTTT
TRBV7-9,TRBD2,NA,TRBJ2-7,CASSLFSGRSGEQYF,TGTGCCAGCAGCTTATTCTCCGGGAGGTCGGGGGAGCAGTACTTC
TRBV11-2,NA,NA,TRBJ1-2,CASSTFLRTAANYGYTF,TGTGCCAGCAGCACATTTCTCAGGACAGCCGCTAACTATGGCTACACCTTC
TRBV10-3,TRBD1,NA,TRBJ1-2,CAARGGTGDYGYTF,TGTGCCGCACGGGGGGGGACAGGGGATTATGGCTACACCTTC
TRBV2,NA,NA,TRBJ2-7,CASTPDPLPPYEQYF,TGTGCCAGCACCCCGGACCCCCTCCCCCCCTACGAGCAGTACTTC
TRBV25-1,NA,NA,TRBJ2-1,CASSETRRLNEQFF,TGTGCCAGCAGTGAAACCCGCCGGTTGAATGAGCAGTTCTTC
TRBV11-2,TRBD2,NA,TRBJ2-1,CASSPPPSLAASSYNEQFF,TGTGCCAGCAGCCCCCCCCCCTCACTAGCGGCCAGCTCCTACAATGAGCAGTTCTTC
TRBV6-6,NA,many,TRBJ1-3,CASSRDGAQNTIYF,TGTGCCAGCAGTCGAGACGGGGCCCAAAACACCATATATTTT
TRBV6-1,NA,few,TRBJ1-5,CASSVDPGGPQHF,TGTGCCAGCAGTGTGGACCCCGGGGGGCCCCAGCATTTT
TRBV7-6,TRBD1,few,TRBJ2-7,CASSLVVDRDEQYF,TGTGCCAGCAGCTTAGTTGTGGACAGGGACGAGCAGTACTTC
TRBV6-2/TRBV6-3,NA,NA,TRBJ1-2,CASSSGTLDGYTF,TGTGCCAGCAGTTCCGGGACCTTGGATGGCTACACCTTC